Shown below are 25 T cell receptor beta chains from a single sample sequenced in a study of OX40 agonist ivuxolimab in advanced cancers. Data came from immunoSEQ multiplex PCR; TCRdb stores just in-frame clones and leaves some out. This table has about 30,000 clones, approximately 85% appearing once. Material: CD4+ or CD8+ T cells sorted from blood, obtained in a trial of the OX40 agonist ivuxolimab. These TCRs come from an adult with an advanced solid tumor such as melanoma, head and neck, liver or kidney cancer.

The chain has TRBV10-3 and TRBJ2-1, with D possibly matching TRBD2 (6 bases). Trimming cost V 4 bases and J 4 bases, with 14 bases left between them. Per the germline V gene, CDR1 is ENHRY and CDR2 is SYGVKD. The CDR3 totals 15 residues. The CDR3, as DNA: TGTGCCATCAGTGTATTCGGGGGAGAATACAATGAGCAGTTCTTC. It yields the protein CAISVFGGEYNEQFF.

A single count supports this clone. The rearrangement joins TRBV6-5 to TRBJ1-5, with D uncertain. The germline V and J ends were trimmed by 5 bases and 0 bases, with 11 bases remaining between them. The CDR3 consists of 15 residues. Germline V gene lookup returns CDR1 MNHEY and CDR2 SVGAGI. CDR3 DNA sequence: TGTGCCAGCAGTCAAGAGAGCTATAGCAATCAGCCCCAGCATTTT. The encoded protein is CASSQESYSNQPQHF.

This sequence joins TRBV4-1 and TRBJ1-2, with D possibly matching TRBD1 (6 bases). Trimming stripped 1 base from V and 4 bases from J, with 13 bases between. The CDR3 consists of 15 residues. Germline loops: CDR1 MGHRA, CDR2 YSYEKL. CDR3 sequence: CASSQGVPGAYGYTF. DNA for the CDR3: TGCGCCAGCAGCCAAGGGGTCCCGGGGGCCTATGGCTACACCTTC.

The chain has TRBV6-6 and TRBJ2-2; D is uncertain. Germline V gives CDR1 MNHNY, CDR2 SVGAGI (reference sequence). This CDR3 is 13 amino acids long. V was pared by 6 bases and J by 5 bases, with 10 bases between. CDR3 amino acids: CASRGFWTGELFF. The CDR3 DNA reads TGTGCCAGCAGGGGGTTTTGGACCGGGGAGCTGTTTTTT.

On this clone: A much larger clone differs from this one at a single base, so this may be a read error. V is TRBV30 and J is TRBJ1-5; no reliable D call. Per germline, CDR1 GTSNPN and CDR2 SVGIG (reference sequence). The CDR3 runs 15 residues. CDR3 amino acids: CVWSRGVDSNQPQHF. The CDR3 bases are TGTGTCTGGAGTAGAGGCGTCGATAGCAATCAGCCCCAGCATTTT.

V and J are TRBV5-5 and TRBJ2-7, with TRBD2 identical over 8 bases. The germline CDR1 and CDR2 sequences are SGHKS and YYEKEE (reference sequence). This CDR3 comprises 15 residues. V dropped 4 bases and J dropped 3; count of bases not matched to a gene: 9. The DNA of the CDR3 is TGTGCCAGCAGCGCCCCGGGACTAGGGGACTACGAGCAGTACTTC. As protein: CASSAPGLGDYEQYF. Drawing the rest from reference TRBV5-5 and TRBJ2-7, the complete variable domain is DAGVTQSPTHLIKTRGQQVTLRCSPISGHKSVSWYQQVLGQGPQFIFQYYEKEERGRGNFPDRFSARQFPNYSSELNVNALLLGDSALYLCASSAPGLGDYEQYFGPGTRLTVT.

The chain combines TRBV7-9 with TRBJ2-1; possibly TRBD1 for D (5 bases). The CDR3 is 15 amino acids. Trimming took 5 bases from V and 6 from J, leaving 17 bases between them. CDR1 and CDR2 from the germline V gene are SEHNR and FQNEAQ (reference sequence). The CDR3 region has the DNA TGTGCCAGCAGCGCTGGGGCTGTTGCCCTCAATGAGCAGTTCTTC. Encoded protein: CASSAGAVALNEQFF.

The chain employs TRBV27 and TRBJ1-6; D not certain. CDR1 and CDR2 (germline): MNHEY, SMNVEV (reference sequence). The CDR3 is made up of 14 amino acids. The V and J ends lost 1 base and 6 bases respectively, with 7 bases between them. In nucleotides, the CDR3 is TGTGCCAGCAGTTTATTCGGACTTAATTCACCCCTCCACTTT. Encoded protein: CASSLFGLNSPLHF.

Relative to its sample, this clone is medium-sized (0.01 to 0.1%). J is TRBJ2-7 and V is TRBV4-1; D ambiguous. Germline V lookup: CDR1 MGHRA, CDR2 YSYEKL. Trimming stripped 4 bases from V and 2 bases from J, with 21 bases between. The CDR3 has 17 amino acids. The CDR3 coding sequence is TGCGCCAGCAGCCTCATTAGCCGCCCGGAGACCCCCTACGAGCAGTACTTC. It encodes CASSLISRPETPYEQYF.

This chain joins TRBV6-5 and TRBJ2-7, with D tentatively TRBD2 (6 bases). The CDR3 has 14 residues. The germline gives CDR1 MNHEY, CDR2 SVGAGI. Trimming stripped 7 bases from V and 2 bases from J, with 15 bases between. The chain's CDR3 is CASTSGLSAYEQYF. As DNA, the CDR3 is TGTGCCAGCACCTCGGGACTCTCTGCCTACGAGCAGTACTTC.

This chain's CDR3 is CATSRDKVHVGTSFYEQYF. Here the CDR3 DNA reads TGTGCCACCAGCAGAGATAAAGTCCACGTGGGGACTAGCTTTTACGAGCAGTACTTC. V usage is TRBV15 and J usage is TRBJ2-7; 9 nucleotides line up with TRBD2. J lost 4 bases, V lost 0 bases, and 16 bases had no gene match. The CDR3 length is 19 residues. Germline CDR1 reads LNHNV; CDR2 reads YYDKDF (reference sequence).

This sequence joins TRBV4-2 and TRBJ2-1; possible D gene TRBD2, 6 bases. Trimming stripped 0 bases from V and 5 bases from J, with 14 bases between. The CDR3 is 16 residues long. Germline V gene lookup returns CDR1 LGHNA and CDR2 YNFKEQ. CDR3 sequence (DNA): TGTGCCAGCAGCCAAGAAGGCGGGTGGGGGGACAATGAGCAGTTCTTC. Translating gives CASSQEGGWGDNEQFF.

The chain couples TRBV25-1 to TRBJ2-1; D not certain. The germline V gene has CDR1 MGHDK and CDR2 SYGVNS. The CDR3 extends over 16 amino acids. V shed 1 base and J shed 0 bases, with 10 bases lying between them. CDR3 amino acids: CASSEFKHSSYNEQFF. The CDR3 DNA reads TGTGCCAGCAGTGAATTTAAGCACAGCTCCTACAATGAGCAGTTCTTC.

About this clone itself: Germline and junction disagree at one end, which may indicate a read error. The chain combines TRBV7-2 with TRBJ2-3; TRBD2 agrees at 8 bases. The CDR3 has 15 residues. Germline CDR1 and CDR2: SGHTA and FQGNSA. The CDR3 sequence is CASSLAGPSTDTQYF. The CDR3 DNA follows: TGTGCCAGCAGTTTAGCGGGACCTAGCACAGATACGCAGTATTTT.

The rearrangement joins TRBV6-6 to TRBJ1-1; D is unclear. Germline V lookup: CDR1 MNHNY, CDR2 SVGAGI (reference sequence). V lost 2 bases to trimming and J lost 3 bases, with 7 bases between them. CDR3 size: 13 residues. The CDR3 loop reads CASSYLRDTEAFF. The DNA for the CDR3 is TGTGCCAGCAGTTACCTGCGGGACACTGAAGCTTTCTTT.

The rearrangement links TRBV5-5 to TRBJ1-2; maybe TRBD1 (6 bases). Per germline, CDR1 SGHKS and CDR2 YYEKEE (reference sequence). V dropped 0 bases and J dropped 0 bases, with 9 bases sitting between them. This CDR3 region has 15 residues. DNA of the CDR3: TGTGCCAGCAGCTTGGCCGGACAGTCTAACTATGGCTACACCTTC. Translated, it gives CASSLAGQSNYGYTF. Combining the CDR3 with reference TRBV5-5 and TRBJ1-2 gives the whole variable domain DAGVTQSPTHLIKTRGQQVTLRCSPISGHKSVSWYQQVLGQGPQFIFQYYEKEERGRGNFPDRFSARQFPNYSSELNVNALLLGDSALYLCASSLAGQSNYGYTFGSGTRLTVV.

This CDR3 is CASSTLGQGEQYF. The CDR3 DNA follows: TGTGCCAGCAGCACACTCGGTCAGGGCGAGCAGTACTTC. V gene TRBV5-4 combines with J gene TRBJ2-7, with D maybe TRBD1 (5 bases). This CDR3 is built from 13 residues. Trimming pared 4 bases from V and 6 bases from J, leaving 14 bases between. Germline loops: CDR1 SGHNT, CDR2 YYREEE (reference sequence).

The CDR3 bases are TGTGCCAGCAGCTCCCCTGAGGCGGATGGAAACACCATATATTTT. This codes for CASSSPEADGNTIYF. This chain links TRBV7-9 with TRBJ1-3; the D is unclear. Per germline, CDR1 SEHNR and CDR2 FQNEAQ (reference sequence). Trimming removed 4 bases at V and 3 bases at J, with 13 bases between. CDR3 length equals 15 residues.

V is TRBV20-1 and J is TRBJ2-7; 9 positions match TRBD1. CDR1 DFQATT and CDR2 SNEGSKA come from the germline V gene (reference sequence). The CDR3 runs 11 residues. Unmatched junction bases numbered 3, after V lost 5 bases and J lost 7 bases. The CDR3 sequence is CSAGTGWEQYF. In DNA, the CDR3 is TGCAGTGCTGGGACAGGGTGGGAGCAGTACTTC.

The chain couples TRBV6-1 to TRBJ2-5; 8 bases fit TRBD2. The DNA end is more similar to TRBJ2-7, so the J call may be wrong. This CDR3 region has 14 residues. The germline gives CDR1 MNHNS, CDR2 SASEGT. This CDR3 is CASSEEGTRIEQYF. As DNA, the CDR3 is TGTGCCAGCAGTGAAGAGGGGACTAGAATCGAGCAGTACTTC.

V usage is TRBV7-9 and J usage is TRBJ1-2; D uncertain. The CDR3 totals 13 residues. Trimming removed 5 bases at V and 0 bases at J, with 7 bases between. Germline V gene data show CDR1 as SEHNR and CDR2 as FQNEAQ (reference sequence). CDR3 DNA: TGTGCCAGCAGCCGAGAAACTAACTATGGCTACACCTTC. It yields the protein CASSRETNYGYTF.

This clone ranks as medium-sized. The genes are TRBV30 and TRBJ1-4, with D unclear. Trimming shortened V by 5 bases and J by 8 bases, and 12 bases separated the two germline ends. CDR1 is GTSNPN and CDR2 is SVGIG in the germline V gene (reference sequence). The length of the CDR3 is 12 residues. The CDR3 DNA is TGTGCCTGGGGAGTCAATGGGGAAAAACTGTTTTTT. It encodes CAWGVNGEKLFF.

V gene TRBV13 combines with J gene TRBJ1-5, with D unresolved. There are 15 residues in the CDR3. V shed 0 bases and J shed 7 bases, with 13 bases lying between them. CDR1 PRHDT and CDR2 FYEKMQ come from the germline V gene (reference sequence). The CDR3 sequence: CASSLGRAGGQPQHF. In nucleotides, the CDR3 is TGTGCCAGCAGCTTAGGTCGGGCAGGAGGGCAGCCCCAGCATTTT.

The genes are TRBV30 and TRBJ2-3, with D possibly TRBD2 on 5 matching bases. The CDR3 contains 16 residues. V dropped 2 bases and J dropped 4 bases, with 19 bases sitting between them. Germline lookup yields CDR1 GTSNPN and CDR2 SVGIG (reference sequence). The CDR3 region has the DNA TGTGCCTGGAGTATCCTAGCAGAGATTGACGCAGATACGCAGTATTTT. It specifies CAWSILAEIDADTQYF.

The chain couples TRBV4-1 to TRBJ1-5; D not resolved. The CDR3 covers 15 residues. The germline V gene has CDR1 MGHRA and CDR2 YSYEKL. Trimming removed 0 bases at V and 7 bases at J, with 13 bases between. The CDR3 DNA sequence: TGCGCCAGCAGCCAAGAAAGGGCGGTAAGCCAGCCCCAGCATTTT. Protein sequence: CASSQERAVSQPQHF.